The source of this T cell receptor (beta chain) is a study of blood T cells in healthy people across ages (dated by TCRdb to the mid-2010s). Notes on the research overall: In model experiments, template switching captured roughly one uniquely barcoded TCR beta cDNA molecule for every two T cells. To track age-related changes in TCR beta repertoire diversity, the study relied on deep sequencing normalized with unique cDNA molecular identifiers. Four age groups were formed from the donors: young (average about 16 years), middle-aged (approximately 41), aged (about 62) and long-lived (roughly 88). Donors of different ages were randomly distributed across sequencing lanes to avoid experimental bias. For two donors (one aged 18 to 29 and one aged 80 or older), the study analyzed two additional independent replicas of 1 million unique cDNA reads from the same blood draw. Study-wide findings and limitations: Observed TCR beta diversity correlated strongly with the percentage of naive T cells measured by flow cytometry. Donor CMV infection status was unknown, potentially confounding age-related changes in expanded clonotypes. Conclusive comparison of naive and antigen-experienced compartments was prevented by the profiling of bulk unsorted PBMCs. Compared with the aged group, the long-lived group had more naive CD4+ T cells, fewer expanded clones and increased TCR diversity, suggesting age selection. Estimates of total diversity from one million sequenced T cells were regarded as lower bounds and underestimates. Observed TCR beta diversity per million T cells fell roughly linearly with age, and a significant reduction was already apparent by age approximately 41.

Only a few counts were recorded for this clonotype. Its antigen is still unknown. Base quality data are lacking; no much larger clone is found one base away. The 40 or so donors, aged about 6 to 100 years, were systemically healthy Caucasian individuals from Russia. About 9.8 milliliters of peripheral blood were drawn from each donor into EDTA-treated Vacutainer tubes. Ficoll-Paque density-gradient centrifugation was used to isolate PBMCs, with at least 6 million obtained per sample. Total RNA, at least 6 micrograms per sample, was extracted from PBMCs with Trizol reagent. The percentages of naive CD45RAhigh/CD27high T cells were determined by flow cytometry on a PBMC aliquot from every donor. The library was made by 5' RACE. Sequencing was performed on an Illumina HiSeq 2500. A second PCR of roughly 7 to 11 cycles was performed with a sample-barcoded 5' primer and a J-beta primer mix. A unique molecular identifier was introduced onto each TCR beta cDNA molecule by a template-switch 5' adaptor carrying 12 random nucleotides. At least 2.5 million CDR3-containing paired-end reads were obtained from each sample. The Mint cDNA synthesis kit, primed by a TRBC-specific oligonucleotide, was used to synthesize first-strand cDNA from all RNA. Following uracil-DNA glycosylase treatment, a first 18-cycle PCR with universal primers M1SS and BC2_uni_R was performed on all cDNA. In the source study's methods: Normalization of each sample was performed by random selection of 1 million high-quality reads, each carrying a distinct molecular identifier. Reads with shared molecular identifiers were discarded instead of being binned into consensus sequences. CDR3 identification, clonotype clustering and error correction used MiTCR with a Q25 quality threshold and the strictest error-elimination algorithm. Lower-bound total TCR beta diversity was estimated with a nonparametric unseen species model using Euler transformation. TCRdb redid the processing of the public reads, applying fastp at Q25 and MiXCR, and retained in-frame beta chains. Each record represents a unique CDR3 protein, reported with the most common genes and DNA among its rows. In this record, the V and J calls reflect TCRdb's handling and not the investigators' own analysis. The sample records roughly 1,500,000 distinct CDR3 sequences, about 43% of which are singletons. The ten largest make up under 8% of the sample.

From the cysteine through the phenylalanine, the CDR3 covers 15 amino acids. Of the read, only the CDR3 DNA is kept; its 45 bases are in frame from base 1. Reading the germline V gene gives CDR1 MDHEN and CDR2 SYDVKM. V loses 5 bases at its end and J loses 2 bases; junction bases beyond the gene matches: 6. Recombination connected TRBV28 to TRBJ2-1, with 7 central nucleotides matching TRBD2. The TCR originated in a woman between 18 and 29 years old in good health. Sequenced sample: blood. The CDR3 protein is CASSGSGAAYNEQFF. DNA sequence: TGTGCCAGCAGTGGAAGCGGGGCTGCCTACAATGAGCAGTTCTTC.